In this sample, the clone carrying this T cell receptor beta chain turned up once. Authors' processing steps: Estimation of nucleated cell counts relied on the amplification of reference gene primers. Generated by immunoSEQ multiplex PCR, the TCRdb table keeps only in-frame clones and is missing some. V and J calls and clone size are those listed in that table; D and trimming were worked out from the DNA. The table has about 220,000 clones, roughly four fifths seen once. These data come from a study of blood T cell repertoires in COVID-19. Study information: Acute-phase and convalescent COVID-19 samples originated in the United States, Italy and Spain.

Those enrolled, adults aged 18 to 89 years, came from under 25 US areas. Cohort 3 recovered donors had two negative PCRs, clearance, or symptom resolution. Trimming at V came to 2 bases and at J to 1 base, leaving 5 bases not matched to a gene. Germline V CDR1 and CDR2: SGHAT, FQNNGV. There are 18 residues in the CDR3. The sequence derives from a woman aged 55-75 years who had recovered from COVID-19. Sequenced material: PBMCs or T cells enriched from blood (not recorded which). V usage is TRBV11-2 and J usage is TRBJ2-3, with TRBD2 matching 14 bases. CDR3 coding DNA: TGTGCCAGCAGCTTAAGGACTAGCGGGAGGTCGGGCACAGATACGCAGTATTTT. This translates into CASSLRTSGRSGTDTQYF.